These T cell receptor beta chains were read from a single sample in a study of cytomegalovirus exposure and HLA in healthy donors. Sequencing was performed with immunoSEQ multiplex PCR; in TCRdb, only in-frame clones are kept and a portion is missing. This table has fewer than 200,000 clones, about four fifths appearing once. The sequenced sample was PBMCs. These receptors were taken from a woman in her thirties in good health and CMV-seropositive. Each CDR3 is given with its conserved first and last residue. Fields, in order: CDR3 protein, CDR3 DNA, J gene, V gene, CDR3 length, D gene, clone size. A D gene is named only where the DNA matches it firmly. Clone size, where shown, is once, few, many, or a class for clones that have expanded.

CDR3aa: CASSDPGQVTSGNTIYF; CDR3nt: TGTGCCAGCAGTGATCCGGGACAGGTGACCTCTGGAAACACCATATATTTT; j_gene: TRBJ1-3; v_gene: TRBV6-1; len: 17; d_gene: TRBD1; abundance: -
CDR3aa: CASSEASGIGGANVLTF; CDR3nt: TGTGCCAGCAGTGAAGCCTCAGGTATTGGTGGGGCCAACGTCCTGACTTTC; j_gene: TRBJ2-6; v_gene: TRBV2; len: 17; d_gene: -; abundance: -
CDR3aa: CASSRGLAGGIREQYF; CDR3nt: TGCGCCAGCAGCCGCGGACTAGCGGGAGGCATAAGGGAGCAGTACTTC; j_gene: TRBJ2-7; v_gene: TRBV5-1; len: 16; d_gene: TRBD2; abundance: -
CDR3aa: CASSFRPGQGAYNEQFF; CDR3nt: TGTGCCAGCAGTTTTCGCCCGGGACAGGGGGCGTACAATGAGCAGTTCTTC; j_gene: TRBJ2-1; v_gene: TRBV27; len: 17; d_gene: TRBD1; abundance: -
CDR3aa: CASSNFLTGVDGYTF; CDR3nt: TGTGCCAGCAGCAACTTCCTGACAGGGGTGGATGGCTACACCTTC; j_gene: TRBJ1-2; v_gene: TRBV7-9; len: 15; d_gene: TRBD1; abundance: -
CDR3aa: CASSPSGGFGEKLFF; CDR3nt: TGTGCCAGCAGCCCCTCAGGGGGCTTCGGGGAAAAACTGTTTTTT; j_gene: TRBJ1-4; v_gene: TRBV25-1; len: 15; d_gene: TRBD1; abundance: -
CDR3aa: CASSSPRQGVEQYF; CDR3nt: TGTGCCAGCAGCTCGCCGAGACAGGGTGTCGAGCAGTACTTC; j_gene: TRBJ2-7; v_gene: TRBV7-9; len: 14; d_gene: TRBD1; abundance: -
CDR3aa: CASSLFRDRGLDTQYF; CDR3nt: TGTGCCAGCAGCTTATTCCGGGACAGGGGGCTGGATACGCAGTATTTT; j_gene: TRBJ2-3; v_gene: TRBV11-2; len: 16; d_gene: TRBD1; abundance: -
CDR3aa: CASSLASSTGLHEQYF; CDR3nt: TGTGCCAGCAGCTTAGCAAGCTCCACAGGGCTCCACGAGCAGTACTTC; j_gene: TRBJ2-7; v_gene: TRBV7-2; len: 16; d_gene: -; abundance: -
CDR3aa: CASSWDTNEQFF; CDR3nt: TGCGCCAGCAGTTGGGACACCAATGAGCAGTTCTTC; j_gene: TRBJ2-1; v_gene: TRBV5-1; len: 12; d_gene: -; abundance: -
CDR3aa: CASIPPVEDGELFF; CDR3nt: TGTGCCAGCATCCCCCCGGTGGAGGACGGGGAGCTGTTTTTT; j_gene: TRBJ2-2; v_gene: TRBV7-9; len: 14; d_gene: -; abundance: once